This T cell receptor (beta chain) appears in the sequencing data of a study of T cell repertoires in cytomegalovirus infection. Study at large: The authors used CMV epitopes that were HLA-C-restricted (recently identified) and HLA-B-restricted (well studied).

Using its own MiXCR run on the reads, TCRdb lists one record per CDR3 protein. Here the sample spans about 500,000 distinct CDR3 sequences, 33% being singletons. Turning to this clonotype: Its antigen is unknown.

The ends lost 0 bases at V and 5 bases at J; junction bases unmatched: 8. Looked up from germline, CDR1 is ENHRY and CDR2 is SYGVKD. The CDR3 totals 17 residues. Study results and caveats: The ex vivo response was dominated by HLA-C-restricted CMV-specific TCR beta clonotypes.

The TCR sequence derives from a human donor in good health (CMV status not recorded). Some clones in this sample may be carry-over from other donors' samples. The genes are TRBV10-3 and TRBJ1-4; TRBD1 matches 8 bases. Sequences were derived from cultured PBMCs, sampled from culture after CMV antigen stimulation. This CDR3 reads CAISESRQGARNEKLFF. For the CDR3, the DNA is TGTGCCATCAGTGAGTCGCGGCAGGGGGCACGAAATGAAAAACTGTTTTTT.